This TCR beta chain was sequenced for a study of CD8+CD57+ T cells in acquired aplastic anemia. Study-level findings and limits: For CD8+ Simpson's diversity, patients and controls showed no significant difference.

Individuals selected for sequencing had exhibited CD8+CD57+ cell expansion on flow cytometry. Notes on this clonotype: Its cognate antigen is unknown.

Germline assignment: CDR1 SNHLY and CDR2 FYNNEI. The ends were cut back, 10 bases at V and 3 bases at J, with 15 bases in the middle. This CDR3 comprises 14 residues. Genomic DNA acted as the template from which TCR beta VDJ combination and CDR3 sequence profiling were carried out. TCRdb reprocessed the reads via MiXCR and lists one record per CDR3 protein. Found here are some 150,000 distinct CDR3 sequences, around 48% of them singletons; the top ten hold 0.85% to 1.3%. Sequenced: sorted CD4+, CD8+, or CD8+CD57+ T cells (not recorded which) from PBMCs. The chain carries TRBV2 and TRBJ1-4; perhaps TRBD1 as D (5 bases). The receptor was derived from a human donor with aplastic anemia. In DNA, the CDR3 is TGTGCCACCGTCGAGGGGACGGCTAATGAAAAACTGTTTTTT. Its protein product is CATVEGTANEKLFF.